Listed here is a single T cell receptor (beta chain). The CDR3 is 13 residues long. Germline CDR1 reads ENHRY; CDR2 reads SYGVKD. Unmatched junction bases numbered 6, after V lost 9 bases and J lost 5 bases. Per the original data handling: Estimated nucleated cell counts came from reference gene primer amplification. Clones were sequenced by immunoSEQ multiplex PCR, and TCRdb holds only the in-frame ones, with some missing. That table furnishes V, J and clone size, whereas the DNA furnished D and trimming. In the table there are around 200,000 clones, 80% to 90% of which are singletons. These data are taken from a study of blood T cell repertoires in COVID-19.

Sequencing was carried out using peripheral blood. J is TRBJ1-1 and V is TRBV10-3; 10 bases align to TRBD1. This sequence was found in a man in his forties or fifties with acute or convalescent COVID-19. Here the CDR3 DNA reads TGTGCCATTGGGGGGGGACAGGGGACTGAAGCTTTCTTT. Encoded protein: CAIGGGQGTEAFF.